This T cell receptor beta chain was sequenced for a study of shared clonotypes between healthy human individuals. For this clone: Its antigen is undetermined.

Trimming took off 6 bases at V and 7 bases at J, with 13 bases between the two ends. This CDR3 contains 12 residues. Germline V gene sequence: CDR1 SNHLY, CDR2 FYNNEI. Deep level was the assay's run setting. Clones were sequenced by immunoSEQ multiplex PCR, and TCRdb holds only the in-frame ones, with some missing. The table shows 1,400,000 or so clones, with approximately 98.5% occurring only once. General observations from the study: Generally, naive subsets (rather than memory subsets) showed larger estimated richness.

Sequenced material: naive CD4+ T cells sorted from blood. Subset indicated: CD45RA+ positively selected. The source of this sequence is a man aged 25 to 40 in good health. The V call is TRBV2, the J call TRBJ2-7, with D possibly called TRBD1 or TRBD2 (6 bases each). CDR3 protein: CASSGGGNEQYF. CDR3 sequence (DNA): TGTGCCAGCAGCGGAGGGGGGAATGAGCAGTACTTC.